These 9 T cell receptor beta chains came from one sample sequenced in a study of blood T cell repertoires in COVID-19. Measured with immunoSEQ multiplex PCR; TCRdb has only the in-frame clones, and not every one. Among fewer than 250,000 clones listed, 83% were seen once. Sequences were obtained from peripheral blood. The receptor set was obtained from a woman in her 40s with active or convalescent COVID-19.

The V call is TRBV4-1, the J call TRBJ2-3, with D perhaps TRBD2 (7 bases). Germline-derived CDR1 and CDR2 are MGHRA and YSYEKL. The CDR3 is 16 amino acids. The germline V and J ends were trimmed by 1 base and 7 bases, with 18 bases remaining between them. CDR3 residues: CASSQVGRGALNTQYF. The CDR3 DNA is TGCGCCAGCAGCCAAGTGGGACGGGGGGCTTTGAATACGCAGTATTTT.

The CDR3 bases are TGTGCCAGTAAACAGCCTACGGGACTAGCGGCCTACAATGAGCAGTTCTTC. Translated, it gives CASKQPTGLAAYNEQFF. The V and J genes are TRBV19 and TRBJ2-1; 11 bases agree with TRBD2. With V trimmed by 7 bases and J by 2 bases, 10 bases remained unmatched. In germline, CDR1 is LNHDA, CDR2 SQIVND (reference sequence). The CDR3 has 17 residues.

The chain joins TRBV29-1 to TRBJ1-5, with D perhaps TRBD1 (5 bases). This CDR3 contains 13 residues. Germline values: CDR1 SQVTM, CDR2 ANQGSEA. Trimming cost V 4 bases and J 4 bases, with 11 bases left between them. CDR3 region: CSVGHGGNQPQHF. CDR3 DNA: TGCAGCGTTGGACACGGGGGTAATCAGCCCCAGCATTTT. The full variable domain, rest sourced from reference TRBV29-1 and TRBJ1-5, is SAVISQKPSRDICQRGTSLTIQCQVDSQVTMMFWYRQQPGQSLTLIATANQGSEATYESGFVIDKFPISRPNLTFSTLTVSNMSPEDSSIYLCSVGHGGNQPQHFGDGTRLSIL.

CDR3 in DNA: TGCGCCAGCAGCCCGGTAGGGGGTGGGACTGAAGCTTTCTTT. Translated, it gives CASSPVGGGTEAFF. The J gene is TRBJ1-1, the V gene TRBV5-1, with D tentatively TRBD1 (6 bases). The length of the CDR3 is 14 residues. Germline CDR1 and CDR2: SGHRS and YFSETQ. V was trimmed by 4 bases and J by 5 bases, leaving 15 bases between them.

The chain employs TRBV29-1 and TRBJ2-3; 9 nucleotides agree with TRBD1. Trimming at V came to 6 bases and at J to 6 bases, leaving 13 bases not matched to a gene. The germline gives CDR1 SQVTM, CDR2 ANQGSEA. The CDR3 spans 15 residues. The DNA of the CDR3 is TGCAGCGTCCCGGCGCATGGACAGGGGTTGGATACGCAGTATTTT. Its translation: CSVPAHGQGLDTQYF.

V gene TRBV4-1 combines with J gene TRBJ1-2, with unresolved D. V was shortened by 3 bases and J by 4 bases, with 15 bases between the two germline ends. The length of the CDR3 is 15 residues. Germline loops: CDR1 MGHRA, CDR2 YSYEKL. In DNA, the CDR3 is TGCGCCAGCAGCCAGGAGGACTCTCCCGTCTATGGCTACACCTTC. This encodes CASSQEDSPVYGYTF.

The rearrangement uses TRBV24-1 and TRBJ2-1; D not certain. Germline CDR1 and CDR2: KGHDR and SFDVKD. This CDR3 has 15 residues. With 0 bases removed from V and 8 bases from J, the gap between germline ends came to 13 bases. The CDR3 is CATSDLEAGRDEQFF. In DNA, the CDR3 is TGTGCCACCAGTGATTTGGAGGCCGGTCGGGATGAGCAGTTCTTC.

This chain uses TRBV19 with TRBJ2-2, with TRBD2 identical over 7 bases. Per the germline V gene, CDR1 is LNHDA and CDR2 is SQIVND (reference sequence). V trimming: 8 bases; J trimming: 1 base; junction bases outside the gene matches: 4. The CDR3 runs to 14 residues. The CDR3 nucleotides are TGTGCCAGTCAGACTAGCCTGAACACCGGGGAGCTGTTTTTT. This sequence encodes CASQTSLNTGELFF.

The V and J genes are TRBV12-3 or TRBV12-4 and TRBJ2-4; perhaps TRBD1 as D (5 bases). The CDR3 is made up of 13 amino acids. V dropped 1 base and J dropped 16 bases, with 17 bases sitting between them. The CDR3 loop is CASSLDATAFRYF. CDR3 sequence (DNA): TGTGCCAGCAGTTTAGATGCGACAGCGTTTCGCTACTTC.